The rows below give T cell receptor beta chains drawn from one sample of a study of cytomegalovirus exposure and HLA in healthy donors. Profiled with immunoSEQ multiplex PCR; TCRdb holds only in-frame clones, not every one. The table has some 140,000 clones, around 84% seen once. Sequencing was done on a sample of PBMCs. These receptor sequences come from a middle-aged woman in good health and CMV-seropositive. Each CDR3 is given with its conserved first and last residue. The order of the fields is CDR3 DNA, CDR3 protein, V gene, D gene, clone size, J gene. The D gene is left open where the match is weak. Clone size is shown for a subset of rows, as once, few, many or a class of expanded clone.

DNA: TGCAGCGCATGGGGCAGGACGGACACCATATATTTT
CDR3: CSAWGRTDTIYF
V: TRBV29-1
D: NA
size: NA
J: TRBJ1-3

DNA: TGCAGCGTTGCCCGAGCAGGGAACACTGAAGCTTTCTTT
CDR3: CSVARAGNTEAFF
V: TRBV29-1
D: NA
size: NA
J: TRBJ1-1

DNA: TGTGCCAGTAGTATAAGCTACGTGGCAGGCGGCTACACCTTC
CDR3: CASSISYVAGGYTF
V: TRBV19
D: NA
size: NA
J: TRBJ1-2

DNA: TGTGCCAGCAGTACCCGGGAGGGCTACGAGCAGTACTTC
CDR3: CASSTREGYEQYF
V: TRBV27
D: TRBD2
size: NA
J: TRBJ2-7

DNA: TGTGCCAGCAGGACCGGGACAAGCTCCTACGAGCAGTACTTC
CDR3: CASRTGTSSYEQYF
V: TRBV6-6
D: NA
size: once
J: TRBJ2-7

DNA: TGTGCCAGCAGTTTGAGTGGGGCCTCCTACGAGCAGTACTTC
CDR3: CASSLSGASYEQYF
V: TRBV28
D: NA
size: NA
J: TRBJ2-7

DNA: TGTGCCAGCAGCGTAGAGACAGGGGGAGGGGGCTACACCTTC
CDR3: CASSVETGGGGYTF
V: TRBV9
D: TRBD1
size: NA
J: TRBJ1-2

DNA: TGTGCCAGCAGCCCGCGGCCGGGACAGGGTTCCTACAATGAGCAGTTCTTC
CDR3: CASSPRPGQGSYNEQFF
V: TRBV13
D: TRBD1
size: NA
J: TRBJ2-1

DNA: TGTGCCAGCAGTTTTAGGGGACAACAGCCCCAGCATTTT
CDR3: CASSFRGQQPQHF
V: TRBV27
D: NA
size: NA
J: TRBJ1-5

DNA: TGTGCCAGCAGCGTAGGCGGAGAGACCCAGTACTTC
CDR3: CASSVGGETQYF
V: TRBV9
D: NA
size: NA
J: TRBJ2-5

DNA: TGTGCCAGCAGCCCGGGACTAGCGGGAGGAGAGACCCAGTACTTC
CDR3: CASSPGLAGGETQYF
V: TRBV7-2
D: TRBD2
size: NA
J: TRBJ2-5

DNA: TGTGCCTGGAGTTTATCGGCAGGGCTCAATCAGCCCCAGCATTTT
CDR3: CAWSLSAGLNQPQHF
V: TRBV30
D: NA
size: NA
J: TRBJ1-5

DNA: TGTGCCAGCAGCACTAGCTCCTACGAGCAGTACTTC
CDR3: CASSTSSYEQYF
V: TRBV21-1
D: NA
size: NA
J: TRBJ2-7

DNA: TGCGCCAGCAGCGGCGGGAGTACCCCTAGCAATGAGCAGTTCTTC
CDR3: CASSGGSTPSNEQFF
V: TRBV5-1
D: TRBD2
size: few
J: TRBJ2-1

DNA: TGTGCCAGCAGGATCACCGCAGGGTACGGTCAGCCCCAGCATTTT
CDR3: CASRITAGYGQPQHF
V: TRBV28
D: NA
size: once
J: TRBJ1-5

DNA: TGTGCCAGCAGCGTAGAGGGCGGGGCTTCCTACGAGCAGTACTTC
CDR3: CASSVEGGASYEQYF
V: TRBV9
D: NA
size: NA
J: TRBJ2-7

DNA: TGTGCCAGCAGTCATCGGGGGGGAAGTTGGAGGGAGCTGTTTTTT
CDR3: CASSHRGGSWRELFF
V: TRBV5-8
D: TRBD2
size: few
J: TRBJ2-2

DNA: TGTGCCAGCAGCTCCCTGAGGCTAGCGGGAGTAATAAATGAGCAGTTCTTC
CDR3: CASSSLRLAGVINEQFF
V: TRBV7-2
D: TRBD2
size: NA
J: TRBJ2-1

DNA: TGCAGCGTTGAACTAAGGGACAGCTCCTACGAGCAGTACTTC
CDR3: CSVELRDSSYEQYF
V: TRBV29-1
D: TRBD1
size: NA
J: TRBJ2-7

DNA: TGTGCCAGTGGAGGGACAGGGGAGGAGACCCAGTACTTC
CDR3: CASGGTGEETQYF
V: TRBV19
D: TRBD1
size: NA
J: TRBJ2-5

DNA: TGTGCCAGCAGTTTAGGTCAGGGGGCTGTTATCTATGGCTACACCTTC
CDR3: CASSLGQGAVIYGYTF
V: TRBV28
D: TRBD1
size: NA
J: TRBJ1-2

DNA: TGCGCCAGCAGCCCGGAAGGTATGGTAGCGGGAGGAAACACCGGGGAGCTGTTTTTT
CDR3: CASSPEGMVAGGNTGELFF
V: TRBV5-1
D: TRBD2
size: NA
J: TRBJ2-2

DNA: TGCGCCAGCAGCTGGGGGGGCGGGGACACCTACGAGCAGTACTTC
CDR3: CASSWGGGDTYEQYF
V: TRBV5-1
D: NA
size: once
J: TRBJ2-7

DNA: TGCGCCAGCAACCCCGGGGTGGGGTTGAACACTGAAGCTTTCTTT
CDR3: CASNPGVGLNTEAFF
V: TRBV5-1
D: NA
size: few
J: TRBJ1-1

DNA: TGTGCCAGCAACTACGACAGGACGTATGGCTACACCTTC
CDR3: CASNYDRTYGYTF
V: TRBV6-1
D: NA
size: NA
J: TRBJ1-2

DNA: TGTGCCAGCAGTTCCCTGGGGCCAGGGGGCAAGGTGGACATTCAGTACTTC
CDR3: CASSSLGPGGKVDIQYF
V: TRBV28
D: TRBD1
size: NA
J: TRBJ2-4

DNA: TGCGCCAGCAGATTAGAGTTCAGTGGGCAGACCCAGTACTTC
CDR3: CASRLEFSGQTQYF
V: TRBV5-1
D: NA
size: NA
J: TRBJ2-5

DNA: TGTGCCAGCAGCGCGGGCCCCGTCTACGAGCAGTACTTC
CDR3: CASSAGPVYEQYF
V: TRBV2
D: NA
size: NA
J: TRBJ2-7

DNA: TGTGCCAGCAGCTTCCTCTCGGCCGGGGAGCTGTTTTTT
CDR3: CASSFLSAGELFF
V: TRBV7-9
D: NA
size: NA
J: TRBJ2-2

DNA: TGTGCCAGCAGCTTCACTAGCGGGCGAAATCAAGAGACCCAGTACTTC
CDR3: CASSFTSGRNQETQYF
V: TRBV5-4
D: TRBD2
size: once
J: TRBJ2-5

DNA: TGCGCCAGCAGCCAAGAAGCTAGCGGGATTCGTCACAGCACAGATACGCAGTATTTT
CDR3: CASSQEASGIRHSTDTQYF
V: TRBV4-1
D: TRBD2
size: NA
J: TRBJ2-3

DNA: TGTGCCACCAGCACCCGGGACAGCCCGACTGGGTATGAGCAGTTCTTC
CDR3: CATSTRDSPTGYEQFF
V: TRBV15
D: TRBD1
size: once
J: TRBJ2-1

DNA: TGTGCCAGCAATAAAGCGTCTAGCACAGATACGCAGTATTTT
CDR3: CASNKASSTDTQYF
V: TRBV6-5
D: NA
size: NA
J: TRBJ2-3

DNA: TGTGCCAGCAGACCGGGAGGGACTGATGGCTACACCTTC
CDR3: CASRPGGTDGYTF
V: TRBV5-4
D: NA
size: NA
J: TRBJ1-2

DNA: TGCGCCAGCAGCCCTGGGCATAAACAGACGGGCAATCAGCCCCAGCATTTT
CDR3: CASSPGHKQTGNQPQHF
V: TRBV5-1
D: NA
size: NA
J: TRBJ1-5

DNA: TGTGCCAGCAGTGGAGGGAACCGGCGGGAGGTCGAGCAGTACTTC
CDR3: CASSGGNRREVEQYF
V: TRBV2
D: TRBD2
size: NA
J: TRBJ2-7

DNA: TGTGCCAGTAGTATACGCTTGGTAGGCAGGTCAGGAGAGCAGTACTTC
CDR3: CASSIRLVGRSGEQYF
V: TRBV19
D: NA
size: NA
J: TRBJ2-7

DNA: TGTGCCTGGAGGTGGGGGGGGACAGAGACCCAGTACTTC
CDR3: CAWRWGGTETQYF
V: TRBV30
D: TRBD2
size: NA
J: TRBJ2-5

DNA: TGTGCTAGTGGTGGGGACAGAAAAGATGGCTACACCTTC
CDR3: CASGGDRKDGYTF
V: TRBV12-5
D: TRBD1
size: NA
J: TRBJ1-2

DNA: TGTGCCAGTAGTTGGGGCGGTTCATACAATGAGCAGTTCTTC
CDR3: CASSWGGSYNEQFF
V: TRBV19
D: NA
size: NA
J: TRBJ2-1

DNA: TGTGCCAGCAGTTTATCGTTTGGGGGCTCATATGAGACCCAGTACTTC
CDR3: CASSLSFGGSYETQYF
V: TRBV27
D: NA
size: NA
J: TRBJ2-5

DNA: TGTGCCACCAGCAGAGTCGGCAGGGAAGTAGATACGCAGTATTTT
CDR3: CATSRVGREVDTQYF
V: TRBV15
D: NA
size: NA
J: TRBJ2-3

DNA: TGTGCCAGCAGTTTTGGTTGGGGGGGAGCCGAACGCAGGGCCTACGAGCAGTACTTC
CDR3: CASSFGWGGAERRAYEQYF
V: TRBV27
D: TRBD2
size: NA
J: TRBJ2-7

DNA: TGTGCCAGCAGCCCGGGGGGCTCCTACGAGCAGTACTTC
CDR3: CASSPGGSYEQYF
V: TRBV13
D: TRBD2
size: NA
J: TRBJ2-7

DNA: TGTGCCAGCAGCTTGGGTAGCGGGGTCTACAATGAGCAGTTCTTC
CDR3: CASSLGSGVYNEQFF
V: TRBV5-4
D: TRBD2
size: NA
J: TRBJ2-1

DNA: TGTGCCAGCAGCGTAGGGCAGGCTCAAGGAAACACCATATATTTT
CDR3: CASSVGQAQGNTIYF
V: TRBV9
D: NA
size: NA
J: TRBJ1-3

DNA: TGTGCCAGCAGTACCTTTAGCGGGAGGGCATCGAATGAGCAGTTCTTC
CDR3: CASSTFSGRASNEQFF
V: TRBV28
D: TRBD2
size: NA
J: TRBJ2-1

DNA: TGTGCCTGGAGTTCACCCACCGGGACATCCCTCAACTATGGCTACACCTTC
CDR3: CAWSSPTGTSLNYGYTF
V: TRBV30
D: NA
size: NA
J: TRBJ1-2

DNA: TGTGCCAGCAGCCCTAGTGGTGACGGGACCCAGTACTTC
CDR3: CASSPSGDGTQYF
V: TRBV7-9
D: NA
size: medium-sized
J: TRBJ2-5

DNA: TGTGCCAGCAGCTTGAAGACAGGCCTAATTAGCAATCAGCCCCAGCATTTT
CDR3: CASSLKTGLISNQPQHF
V: TRBV5-8
D: NA
size: NA
J: TRBJ1-5

DNA: TGTGCCAGCAGCCAGACGCAGGGGGGTGGCTACACCTTC
CDR3: CASSQTQGGGYTF
V: TRBV14
D: TRBD1
size: NA
J: TRBJ1-2

DNA: TGTGCCAGCAGCGACAGGGGGCTTCAAGAGACCCAGTACTTC
CDR3: CASSDRGLQETQYF
V: TRBV9
D: TRBD1
size: NA
J: TRBJ2-5

DNA: TGTGCCAGCAGCTTAGGCCGGGTAGCGGGCCGATCAGGCACCTACAATGAGCAGTTCTTC
CDR3: CASSLGRVAGRSGTYNEQFF
V: TRBV13
D: TRBD2
size: NA
J: TRBJ2-1

DNA: TGTGCCAGCAGCTTAGTTGTCGTACAGGCTGAAGCAACTAATGAAAAACTGTTTTTT
CDR3: CASSLVVVQAEATNEKLFF
V: TRBV7-9
D: NA
size: NA
J: TRBJ1-4

DNA: TGCAGCGTTGGAGGGTTAACTAGCGGGAGGGGAAGAGGCGAGCAGTACTTC
CDR3: CSVGGLTSGRGRGEQYF
V: TRBV29-1
D: TRBD2
size: NA
J: TRBJ2-7